These 23 T cell receptor beta chains were sequenced from one sample in a study of T-cell reconstitution after alpha-beta-depleted transplantation in children. Preparation of the TCRbeta library used unique molecular identifiers. TCRdb fed the PCR reads into MiXCR, producing one record per CDR3 protein. The data contain 180,000 or so distinct CDR3 sequences, approximately 6% of them singletons. The specimen comprised PBMCs, sampled before TCRalphabeta/CD19-depleted stem cell transplant. These receptors originate from a girl under two years old with combined immunodeficiency, due to receive a stem cell transplant.

The chain is built from TRBV4-3 and TRBJ2-1, with 9 positions matching TRBD2. With V trimmed by 4 bases and J by 5 bases, 9 bases remained unmatched. CDR1 is LGHNA and CDR2 is YSLEER in the germline V gene. The CDR3 sequence is 16 residues long. CDR3 sequence: CASSPGTSMGNNEQFF. The CDR3 DNA reads TGCGCCAGCAGCCCTGGGACTAGCATGGGGAACAATGAGCAGTTCTTC.

This clonotype was counted only a few times. The gene calls are TRBV20-1 and TRBJ1-5; maybe TRBD1 (6 bases). V was clipped by 0 bases and J by 4 bases, with 16 bases between them. CDR3 length equals 16 residues. Germline CDR1 DFQATT, CDR2 SNEGSKA (reference sequence). The CDR3 DNA is TGCAGTGCTAGAGACGCGGGGGGCTCTTGGAATCAGCCCCAGCATTTT. Residues: CSARDAGGSWNQPQHF.

This clonotype was seen a few times. J is TRBJ1-1 and V is TRBV20-1; D ambiguous. CDR1 and CDR2 (germline): DFQATT, SNEGSKA (reference sequence). There are 13 residues in the CDR3. Trimming stripped 6 bases from V and 6 bases from J, with 17 bases between. Here the CDR3 reads CSARDFASAEAFF. The CDR3 nucleotides read TGCAGTGCCCGAGATTTCGCGAGCGCTGAAGCTTTCTTT.

This clonotype showed up many times. This chain connects TRBV29-1 to TRBJ1-2; D remains ambiguous. This CDR3 is built from 12 residues. From germline, CDR1 is SQVTM and CDR2 ANQGSEA. V lost 4 bases and J lost 6, with 12 bases in between. The DNA of the CDR3 is TGCAGCGTTGTTCGGGCCCCAGATGGCTACACCTTC. This translates into CSVVRAPDGYTF.

This clonotype was picked up many times. The rearrangement links TRBV15 to TRBJ2-5; tentatively, D is TRBD2 (5 bases). The CDR3 spans 16 residues. The germline V gene encodes CDR1 LNHNV and CDR2 YYDKDF (reference sequence). V dropped 0 bases and J dropped 5 bases, with 16 bases sitting between them. The chain's CDR3 is CATSRDREGRSETQYF. The CDR3 DNA reads TGTGCCACCAGCAGAGATAGAGAGGGAAGGTCGGAGACCCAGTACTTC. Using reference TRBV15 and TRBJ2-5 for the parts outside the CDR3, the full variable domain is DAMVIQNPRYQVTQFGKPVTLSCSQTLNHNVMYWYQQKSSQAPKLLFHYYDKDFNNEADTPDNFQSRRPNTSFCFLDIRSPGLGDTAMYLCATSRDREGRSETQYFGPGTRLLVL.

This clonotype was counted many times. The chain uses TRBV4-3 and TRBJ1-1; D not certain. V dropped 1 base and J dropped 1 base, with 13 bases sitting between them. The CDR3 sequence is 16 residues long. Looked up from germline, CDR1 is LGHNA and CDR2 is YSLEER. The CDR3 here is CASSQVRRLPNTEAFF. In nucleotides, the CDR3 is TGCGCCAGCAGCCAAGTACGCAGGCTCCCGAACACTGAAGCTTTCTTT.

This clonotype was seen at least ten times. This chain links TRBV29-1 with TRBJ1-1; 9 bases are shared with TRBD1. Per the germline V gene, CDR1 is SQVTM and CDR2 is ANQGSEA. V was clipped by 4 bases and J by 7 bases; unmatched bases: 10. The CDR3 is 14 residues long. CDR3 protein: CSVGRLTGGGEAFF. The DNA for the CDR3 is TGCAGCGTTGGGAGGCTTACAGGGGGCGGTGAAGCTTTCTTT.

In regard to this clonotype: One end of the junction is discordant with germline, which a read error may explain. This sequence joins TRBV9 and TRBJ2-1; TRBD1 matches at 9 bases. This CDR3 is built from 16 residues. Germline V gives CDR1 SGDLS, CDR2 YYNGEE. In nucleotides, the CDR3 is TGCGCCAGCAGTCATGGGACAGGGCAATCCTACAATGAGCAGTTCTTC. Protein sequence: CASSHGTGQSYNEQFF. The variable domain in full, with the rest retrieved from reference TRBV9 and TRBJ2-1, is DSGVTQTPKHLITATGQRVTLRCSPRSGDLSVYWYQQSLDQGLQFLIQYYNGEERAKGNILERFSAQQFPDLHSELNLSSLELGDSALYFCASSHGTGQSYNEQFFGPGTRLTVL.

This clonotype showed up many times. This chain uses TRBV3-1 with TRBJ1-5; possible D gene TRBD1, 5 bases. Germline CDR1 LGHDT, CDR2 YNNKEL (reference sequence). The V and J ends lost 8 bases and 4 bases respectively, with 18 bases between them. This CDR3 spans 15 amino acids. In nucleotides, the CDR3 is TGTGCCAGCGGCCGGCGGGGGGATGATAATCAGCCCCAGCATTTT. It translates to CASGRRGDDNQPQHF.

This clonotype was seen many times. V gene TRBV5-1 combines with J gene TRBJ2-6; TRBD1 matches 7 bases. The CDR3 length is 14 residues. Looked up from germline, CDR1 is SGHRS and CDR2 is YFSETQ. The ends lost 0 bases at V and 10 bases at J; junction bases unmatched: 4. The CDR3 DNA reads as TGCGCCAGCAGCTTGGATGACAGGGTTAACGTCCTGACTTTC. The encoded protein is CASSLDDRVNVLTF.

This clonotype came up many times. V usage is TRBV7-2 and J usage is TRBJ2-1, with TRBD2 as a possible D gene (5 bases). CDR1 SGHTA and CDR2 FQGNSA come from the germline V gene. V lost 0 bases and J lost 10, with 16 bases in between. CDR3 length: 15 residues. As DNA, the CDR3 is TGTGCCAGCAGCTTAGCGCGGGCTCTCTATGGCGAGCAGTTCTTC. This sequence encodes CASSLARALYGEQFF.

This clonotype was picked up a small number of times. The genes are TRBV3-1 and TRBJ2-3; 7 bases match TRBD2. The germline CDR1 and CDR2 sequences are LGHDT and YNNKEL (reference sequence). Trimming took 3 bases from V and 5 from J; bases not matched to a gene: 2. There are 13 residues in the CDR3. This CDR3 is CASSHAGEDTQYF. As DNA, the CDR3 is TGTGCCAGCAGCCACGCGGGGGAAGATACGCAGTATTTT.

This clonotype was counted ten times or more. Written as DNA, the CDR3 is TGTGCCAGCAGCCAAGAAGCGGCGAACACCGGGGAGCTGTTTTTT. It yields the protein CASSQEAANTGELFF. J is TRBJ2-2 and V is TRBV4-2; tentative D call: TRBD2 (5 bases). Germline V gene lookup returns CDR1 LGHNA and CDR2 YNFKEQ. V was clipped by 0 bases and J by 0 bases, with 5 bases between them. This CDR3 is 15 amino acids long.

At least ten counts were recorded for this clonotype. The gene calls are TRBV12-3 or TRBV12-4 and TRBJ2-3; 11 bases align to TRBD2. Trimming cost V 5 bases and J 10 bases; bases outside gene matches: 2. The length of the CDR3 is 12 residues. CDR3 DNA: TGTGCCAGCAGTAAACTAGCGGGGGCGCAGTATTTT. Protein: CASSKLAGAQYF.

The J gene is TRBJ1-2, the V gene TRBV21-1; the D segment call TRBD1 is taken from the table without a DNA check. TRBV21-1 represents a pseudogene. The CDR3 consists of 13 residues. CDR3 DNA: TGTGCCAGCAGCAAGACAGTGAGCTATGGCTACACCTTC. Protein: CASSKTVSYGYTF.

This clonotype was recorded at least ten times. The chain uses TRBV6-4 and TRBJ1-1; 7 bases align to TRBD1. Germline CDR1 is MRHNA and CDR2 is SNTAGT. Losses at the gene ends were 4 bases for V and 4 bases for J; bases not matched to a gene: 6. The CDR3 spans 14 residues. The CDR3 bases are TGTGCCAGCAGTGCCTCACAGGGGAGCACTGAAGCTTTCTTT. Its translation is CASSASQGSTEAFF.

This clonotype was found a few times. The gene calls are TRBV7-9 and TRBJ2-7; 8 positions agree with TRBD2. The CDR3 has 17 residues. Germline CDR1 and CDR2: SEHNR and FQNEAQ (reference sequence). Losses at the gene ends were 5 bases for V and 0 bases for J; bases not matched to a gene: 12. CDR3 sequence reads: CASSPLPIGGGSYEQYF. CDR3 bases: TGTGCCAGCAGCCCTTTACCCATCGGGGGGGGCTCCTACGAGCAGTACTTC.

In its sample, this clonotype was seen many times. The genes are TRBV6-2 or TRBV6-3 and TRBJ2-5; D gene uncertain. CDR1 MNHEY and CDR2 SVGEGT come from the germline V gene. CDR3 size: 12 residues. Trimming took off 5 bases at V and 3 bases at J, with 7 bases between the two ends. The CDR3 reads CASSDFEETQYF. DNA of the CDR3: TGTGCCAGCAGTGACTTTGAAGAGACCCAGTACTTC.

This clonotype was seen at least ten times. This sequence joins TRBV12-3 or TRBV12-4 and TRBJ1-5, with D unclear. Trimming left V 6 bases short and J 7 bases short, with 10 bases between. The CDR3 is 12 residues long. The CDR3 here is CASRGRRQPQHF. Written as DNA, the CDR3 is TGTGCCAGCAGGGGAAGGAGGCAGCCCCAGCATTTT.

The rearrangement joins TRBV6-1 to TRBJ1-1; maybe TRBD1 (5 bases). In germline, CDR1 is MNHNS, CDR2 SASEGT. The V end lost 6 bases, the J end lost 2 bases, and 13 bases lay between the germline ends. The CDR3 consists of 14 residues. This CDR3 is CASSRTRGNTEAFF. Here the CDR3 DNA reads TGTGCCAGCAGCCGAACAAGGGGTAACACTGAAGCTTTCTTT.

This clonotype was recorded many times. The chain has TRBV21-1 and TRBJ2-2; TRBD2, the D gene given by the table, was not confirmed from the DNA. TRBV21-1 is listed as a pseudogene. The CDR3 is 20 amino acids. The CDR3 region is CASSKEQGSRLASNTGELFF. Here the CDR3 DNA reads TGTGCCAGCAGCAAAGAACAGGGAAGTCGACTAGCATCGAACACCGGGGAGCTGTTTTTT.

This clonotype appeared many times. As DNA, the CDR3 is TGCAGTGCAAGCAAGGGACTAGCGGGGGCAAATGAGCAGTACTTC. This translates into CSASKGLAGANEQYF. The chain carries TRBV20-1 and TRBJ2-7; 14 bases are a match to TRBD2. Germline V gene data show CDR1 as DFQATT and CDR2 as SNEGSKA (reference sequence). V shed 6 bases and J 7 bases; nucleotides not matched to a gene: 11. CDR3 length equals 15 residues.

There are many counts of this clonotype. This sequence joins TRBV29-1 and TRBJ2-1; D is possibly TRBD2 (6 bases). Germline CDR1 reads SQVTM; CDR2 reads ANQGSEA. This CDR3 spans 11 amino acids. V was cut by 6 bases and J by 7 bases, with 10 bases left in between. CDR3 nucleotides: TGCAGCGTAGAACGGGGGAATGAGCAGTTCTTC. It specifies CSVERGNEQFF.